The 3 T cell receptor beta chains below come from one sample, sequenced in a study of T cell clonotyping in hematopoietic cell transplantation (dated by TCRdb to the early 2020s). The sample's time point, from its label and the paper: recipient sample about 28 days before transplant, after cytoreduction. The protocol used for the library was the immunoSEQ multiplex PCR assay. This is the immuneACCESS table as TCRdb keeps it, with only in-frame sequences that have V and J called. A part of the clones is gone; compared with another copy, unresolved V genes explain less than half, and the rest is unexplained. This sample has 49,000 or so clones in its table, and roughly 80% of those were observed once. About 5.3% of the sample is taken by the ten largest. Sample: peripheral blood mononuclear cells, taken before stem cell transplant. These TCRs come from a man in his fifties or sixties with myelodysplastic syndrome. Some clones in this sample may be carry-over from other donors' samples.

This clone occurred a few times. The gene calls are TRBV27 and TRBJ2-1, with 12 bases fitting TRBD1. Per the germline V gene, CDR1 is MNHEY and CDR2 is SMNVEV (reference sequence). This CDR3 has 14 amino acids. V lost 0 bases, J lost 15 bases, and 6 bases stayed unmatched. CDR3 amino acids: CASSLSTGTGGWFF. CDR3 in DNA: TGTGCCAGCAGTTTATCTACCGGGACAGGGGGCTGGTTCTTC.

The V call is TRBV7-9, the J call TRBJ1-2; a possible D gene is TRBD1 (6 bases). V was clipped by 6 bases and J by 8 bases, with 16 bases between them. The CDR3 covers 13 residues. Germline V CDR1 and CDR2: SEHNR, FQNEAQ (reference sequence). CDR3 coding DNA: TGTGCCAGCAGTCCTAGTAACAGGGTCGGCTACACCTTC. This sequence encodes CASSPSNRVGYTF. The variable domain in full, completed from reference TRBV7-9 and TRBJ1-2, reads DTGVSQNPRHKITKRGQNVTFRCDPISEHNRLYWYRQTLGQGPEFLTYFQNEAQLEKSRLLSDRFSAERPKGSFSTLEIQRTEQGDSAMYLCASSPSNRVGYTFGSGTRLTVV.

This chain joins TRBV27 and TRBJ1-1; the D gene is possibly TRBD1 (5 bases). CDR1 is MNHEY and CDR2 is SMNVEV in the germline V gene (reference sequence). The CDR3 loop spans 14 amino acids. Trimming left V 6 bases short and J 5 bases short, with 16 bases between. CDR3 bases: TGTGCCAGCAGGCCGTGGGGGGGGAGTACTGAAGCTTTCTTT. Amino acids: CASRPWGGSTEAFF.